What follows are 5 T cell receptor beta chains derived from one specimen sequenced in a study of CD8+ T cells in alopecia areata. As for treatment: oral pan-JAK inhibitor, 5-10 mg twice daily. RNA extraction and reverse transcription yielded cDNA as sequencing template. Measured with immunoSEQ multiplex PCR; TCRdb has only the in-frame clones, and not every one. This sample carries roughly 140,000 clones, around four fifths of them seen once, and the ten largest clones take approximately 25%. The material was CD8+ T cells sorted from blood, obtained at week 4, from a patient treated with tofacitinib. The receptors here all came from a human donor with alopecia areata.

This chain links TRBV19 with TRBJ1-2, with TRBD1 as a possible D gene (5 bases). Germline CDR1 is LNHDA and CDR2 is SQIVND (reference sequence). V was clipped by 3 bases and J by 9 bases, with 11 bases between them. The CDR3 contains 12 residues. The CDR3 spells CASSIPDRSYTF. As DNA, the CDR3 is TGTGCCAGTAGTATCCCTGACAGAAGCTACACCTTC.

This chain joins TRBV4-1 and TRBJ1-2; the D gene is possibly TRBD1 (6 bases). The CDR3 totals 15 residues. V dropped 0 bases and J dropped 3 bases, with 11 bases sitting between them. Germline V gene lookup returns CDR1 MGHRA and CDR2 YSYEKL. As DNA, the CDR3 is TGCGCCAGCAGCCAAGAACAGGGAGGGGACTATGGCTACACCTTC. As protein: CASSQEQGGDYGYTF.

This rearrangement joins TRBV4-1 to TRBJ2-1; TRBD2 matches at 7 bases. The junction had 5 bases not matched to a gene; V was cut back by 0 bases and J by 9 bases. The length of the CDR3 is 14 residues. CDR1 MGHRA and CDR2 YSYEKL come from the germline V gene. The CDR3 is CASSQEGGGVEQFF. CDR3 DNA: TGCGCCAGCAGCCAAGAAGGTGGGGGGGTTGAGCAGTTCTTC.

The chain recombines TRBV10-2 with TRBJ2-7; maybe TRBD1 (6 bases). V lost 0 bases to trimming and J lost 0 bases, with 9 bases between them. CDR3 size: 15 residues. CDR1 is WSHSY, CDR2 SAAADI, per germline. CDR3 bases: TGCGCCAGCAGTGAGTCGGCAGGGGACTCCTACGAGCAGTACTTC. It specifies CASSESAGDSYEQYF.

The chain couples TRBV29-1 to TRBJ2-3; 8 bases map to TRBD1. From germline, CDR1 is SQVTM and CDR2 ANQGSEA. This CDR3 contains 17 residues. Losses at the gene ends were 0 bases for V and 0 bases for J; bases not matched to a gene: 8. CDR3 protein: CSVEEGTRQGSTDTQYF. CDR3 DNA sequence: TGCAGCGTTGAAGAGGGTACCAGACAGGGGAGCACAGATACGCAGTATTTT.